This TCR beta chain was captured by sequencing in a study of regulatory T cells in long-lasting Graves disease. This CDR3 is built from 16 residues. V trimming: 0 bases; J trimming: 2 bases; junction bases outside the gene matches: 3. Germline V lookup: CDR1 GTSNPN, CDR2 SVGIG (reference sequence). The time point is: newly diagnosed GD, antithyroid drugs for less than 3 months. From PBMCs, RNA was extracted and then used to make the TCR library. Enrollment of patients was through an endocrinology department in Xi'an, China. This clonotype was seen a few times. Its matching antigen is unknown. Broader study findings: Researchers examined only peripheral blood and not thyroid tissue.

iRepertoire HTBI primers and Arm-PCR of CDR3 regions built TCR beta libraries. Each CDR3 protein is one row after TCRdb ran MiXCR on the multiplex PCR reads. The sample has approximately 400,000 distinct CDR3 sequences, 15% to 18% seen once. This receptor was taken from a female donor with Graves disease. The material was peripheral blood mononuclear cells (PBMCs), obtained at new diagnosis, from a patient treated with antithyroid drugs. The chain combines TRBV30 with TRBJ2-1; 11 bases map to TRBD2. CDR3 nucleotide sequence: TGTGCCTGGAGTGTACATAGCGGGAGGGCCTACAATGAGCAGTTCTTC. Translated, it gives CAWSVHSGRAYNEQFF.